This TCR beta chain was captured by sequencing in a study of response to subunit inactivated influenza vaccine. General observations from the study: Few additional T cells are recruited per seasonal influenza vaccination, authors suggested.

The length of the CDR3 is 15 residues. TCRdb processed the RT-PCR reads anew with MiXCR; each CDR3 protein has one entry. Here the sample spans about 500,000 distinct CDR3 sequences, approximately 15% being singletons. This clonotype was observed a handful of times. The antigen remains undetermined. The chain employs TRBV21-1 and TRBJ1-3. TRBV21-1 is flagged as a pseudogene. The material sequenced was CD4+ T cells sorted from PBMCs, taken approximately 25 months after vaccination. The clonotype comes from a man aged 45-69 years who received an inactivated influenza vaccine. The CDR3 region has the DNA TGTGCCAGCAGCAATTTCTTAACCTCTGGAAACACCATATATTTT. It translates to CASSNFLTSGNTIYF.